This TCR beta chain was retrieved from a study of blood T cells in healthy people across ages. This CDR3 comprises 11 residues. Of note for this clonotype: A much more abundant neighbour one base away suggests this may be a read error.

A second about 7 to 11 cycle PCR used barcoded and J-beta primers. TCRdb processed the 5' RACE reads anew with MiXCR; each CDR3 protein has one entry. Among almost 300,000 distinct CDR3 sequences, 27% were seen once, and the ten largest hold 29%. This sequence joins TRBV12-3 or TRBV12-4 and TRBJ1-4; TRBD1 matches at 7 bases. The receptor was derived from a woman in her 70s in good health. Sequences were obtained from blood. The CDR3 DNA reads TGTTCCAGCAAACAGGGGACGGAACTGTTTTTT. This codes for CSSKQGTELFF.